This T cell receptor beta chain was identified during a study of T cell repertoires in cytomegalovirus infection. The V gene's germline CDR1 is MDHEN and CDR2 SYDVKM. This CDR3 has 17 residues. J gave up 6 bases and V 2 bases, and 11 bases lay outside the gene matches. In its sample, this clonotype was seen many times. Via MiXCR, TCRdb re-called the reads, giving one row per CDR3 protein. The data show approximately 500,000 distinct CDR3 sequences, approximately 16% seen once. This chain links TRBV28 with TRBJ2-2; 8 nucleotides align to TRBD1. The sequence came from a human donor in good health (CMV status not recorded). Some clones in this sample may be carry-over from other donors' samples. The specimen was CD8+ T cells from PBMCs. The CDR3 loop reads CASSLRDRSGSAGELFF. Here the CDR3 DNA reads TGTGCCAGCAGTTTAAGGGACAGGTCTGGATCGGCCGGGGAGCTGTTTTTT.